Detailed here is one T cell receptor beta chain. The clone's antigen remains unknown. Base qualities are not at hand, and no much larger clone is one base apart. The data belong to a study of cytomegalovirus exposure and HLA in healthy donors (dated by TCRdb to between 2016 and 2019). For the wider study: According to a later analysis, one platform produced both the roughly 130 validation repertoires and the approximately 600 repertoires of the first cohort. The study aimed to test whether signatures of past pathogen exposure could be identified by cataloging public T cell receptors. A separate validation cohort of roughly 110 different subjects was used in addition to the roughly 670-subject first cohort. To predict cytomegalovirus infection status, the study brought together high-throughput TCR immunosequencing, statistical association of individual TCRs with disease status, and machine learning. Overall results and qualifications from the work: While some public TCRs were present in many individuals, most TCR sequences turned up only very rarely across donors. A later analysis had no HLA typing for the validation cohort, so co-occurrence there was scored across all 110 or so repertoires. The classifier was reported to diagnose cytomegalovirus status with high specificity and sensitivity in both the original and validation cohorts. In vitro tests confirmed that three of the cytomegalovirus-associated TCR beta chains recognize cytomegalovirus antigens. It was suggested by the authors that the approach could potentially be generalized to other disease states and immunological phenotypes. A later analysis found that TCRs clustered in the first cohort also tended to co-occur in the approximately 120 validation repertoires, with approximately 95% of cluster scores above 0. In the study, approximately 150 TCR beta chains were listed as associated with cytomegalovirus.

Donors formed part of the validation cohort, which comprised about 130 subjects and was distinct from the first cohort of 550 to 850 subjects. The CDR3 runs 14 residues from the cysteine to the phenylalanine. Only the CDR3 region is kept as DNA, spanning 42 bases read in frame from base 1. Trimming accounts for 5 bases at V and 8 bases at J, while the number of junction bases matched to no gene is 8. Via the germline V gene (reference sequence), CDR1 is PRHDT and CDR2 FYEKMQ. The library relied on the immunoSEQ multiplex PCR assay. On the authors' methods: A statistical classification framework was built for diagnosing cytomegalovirus status from the catalog of TCR beta chain sequences. TCRdb holds this immuneACCESS table with in-frame rearrangements only. Some clones are missing; in checked studies, unresolved V genes explain under half, and the rest has no known cause. V and J calls and clone size follow that table, whereas D and trimming were derived from the DNA. This sample gives 130,000 to 150,000 clones in total; roughly nine tenths of them show up just once. Just under 3% of the sample is in the top ten clones.

This TCR was recovered from a man between 18 and 29 years old in good health and CMV-seronegative. The V and J segments used are TRBV13 and TRBJ1-4, and 7 junction bases match TRBD1. The sequencing input was PBMCs. The nucleotide sequence reads TGTGCCAGCAGCCTGAAGGGGGCTCGGGAAAAACTGTTTTTT. Translated, it reads CASSLKGAREKLFF.